The source of this T cell receptor beta chain is a study of siplizumab effects on memory and regulatory T cells. Study-wide points: A naive or memory phenotype could not be assigned to roughly 80-96% of the proliferating CD4+ or CD8+ clones.

Regarding this clone: The antigen is unknown.

The data were produced by immunoSEQ multiplex PCR, yet TCRdb's version contains in-frame clones alone and is incomplete. The data contain fewer than 85,000 clones, roughly 90% of them singletons. The V and J ends lost 6 bases and 2 bases respectively, with 14 bases between them. The CDR3 consists of 14 residues. Germline V gives CDR1 SGHRS, CDR2 YFSETQ. The chain combines TRBV5-1 with TRBJ1-1; D possibly corresponds to TRBD1 (6 bases). Sequencing was performed on Tregs sorted from blood. This clonotype originated in a human donor in good health. CDR3 DNA: TGCGCCAGCAATTCAGGGACACTCAACACTGAAGCTTTCTTT. Its translation is CASNSGTLNTEAFF.